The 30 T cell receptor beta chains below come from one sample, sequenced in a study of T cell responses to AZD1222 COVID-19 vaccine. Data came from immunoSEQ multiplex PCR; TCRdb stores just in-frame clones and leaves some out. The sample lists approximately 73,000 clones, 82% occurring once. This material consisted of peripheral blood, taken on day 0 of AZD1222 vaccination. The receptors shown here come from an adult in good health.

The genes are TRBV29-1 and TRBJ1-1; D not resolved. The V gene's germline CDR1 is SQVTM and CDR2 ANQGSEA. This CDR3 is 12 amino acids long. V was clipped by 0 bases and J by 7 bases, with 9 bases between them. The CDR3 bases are TGCAGCGTTGAAGATCGGGCGGGTGAAGCTTTCTTT. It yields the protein CSVEDRAGEAFF.

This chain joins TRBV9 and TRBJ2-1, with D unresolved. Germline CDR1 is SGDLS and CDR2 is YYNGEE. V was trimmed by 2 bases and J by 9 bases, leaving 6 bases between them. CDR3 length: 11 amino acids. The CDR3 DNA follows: TGTGCCAGCAGCGTGGAGAGTGAGCAGTTCTTC. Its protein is CASSVESEQFF.

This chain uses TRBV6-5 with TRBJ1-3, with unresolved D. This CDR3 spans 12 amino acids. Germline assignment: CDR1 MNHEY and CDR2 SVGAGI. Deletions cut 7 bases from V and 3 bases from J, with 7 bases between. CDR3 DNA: TGTGCCAGCAACGGGGATGGAAACACCATATATTTT. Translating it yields CASNGDGNTIYF.

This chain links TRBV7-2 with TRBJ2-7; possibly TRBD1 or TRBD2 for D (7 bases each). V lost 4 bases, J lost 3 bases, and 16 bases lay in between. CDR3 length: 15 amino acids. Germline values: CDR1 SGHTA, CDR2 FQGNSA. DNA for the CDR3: TGTGCCAGCAGCTCGACAGGGCGCGGGAGCTACGAGCAGTACTTC. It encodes CASSSTGRGSYEQYF.

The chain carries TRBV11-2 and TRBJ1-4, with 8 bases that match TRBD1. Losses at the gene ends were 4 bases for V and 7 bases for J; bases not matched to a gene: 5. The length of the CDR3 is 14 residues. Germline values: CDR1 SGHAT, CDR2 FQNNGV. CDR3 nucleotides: TGTGCCAGCAGCTCCCAGGGGGCAGGTGAAAAACTGTTTTTT. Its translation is CASSSQGAGEKLFF.

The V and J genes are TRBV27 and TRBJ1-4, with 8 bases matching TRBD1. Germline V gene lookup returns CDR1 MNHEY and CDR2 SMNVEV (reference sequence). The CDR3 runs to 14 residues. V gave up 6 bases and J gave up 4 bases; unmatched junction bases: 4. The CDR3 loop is CASRPGQVNEKLFF. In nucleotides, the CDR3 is TGTGCCAGCAGGCCGGGACAGGTTAATGAAAAACTGTTTTTT.

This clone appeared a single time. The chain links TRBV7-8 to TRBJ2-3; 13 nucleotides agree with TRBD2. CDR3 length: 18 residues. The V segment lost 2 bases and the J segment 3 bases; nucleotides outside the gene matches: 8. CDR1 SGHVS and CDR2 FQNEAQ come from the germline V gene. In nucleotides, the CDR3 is TGTGCCAGCAGCTTAACTAGCGGGAGGGCTTTAGGGACAGATACGCAGTATTTT. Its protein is CASSLTSGRALGTDTQYF.

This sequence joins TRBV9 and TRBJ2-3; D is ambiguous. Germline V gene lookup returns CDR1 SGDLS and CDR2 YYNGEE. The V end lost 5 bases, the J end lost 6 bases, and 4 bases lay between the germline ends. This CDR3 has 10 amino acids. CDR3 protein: CASRWDTQYF. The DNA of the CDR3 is TGTGCCAGCAGGTGGGATACGCAGTATTTT. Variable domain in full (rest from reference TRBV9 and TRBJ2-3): DSGVTQTPKHLITATGQRVTLRCSPRSGDLSVYWYQQSLDQGLQFLIQYYNGEERAKGNILERFSAQQFPDLHSELNLSSLELGDSALYFCASRWDTQYFGPGTRLTVL.

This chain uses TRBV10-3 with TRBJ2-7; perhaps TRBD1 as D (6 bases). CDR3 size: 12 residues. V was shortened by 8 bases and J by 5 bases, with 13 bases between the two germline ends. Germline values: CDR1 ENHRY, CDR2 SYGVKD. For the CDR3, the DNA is TGTGCCATCCAGGCAGGGGCTGACGAGCAGTACTTC. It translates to CAIQAGADEQYF.

The DNA for the CDR3 is TGTGCCAGCAGCTTAACTGGGACAGGGGCGAACACCGGGGAGCTGTTTTTT. It is translated as CASSLTGTGANTGELFF. The rearrangement links TRBV7-3 to TRBJ2-2; 10 bases align to TRBD1. The CDR3 loop spans 17 amino acids. Germline V gives CDR1 SGHTA, CDR2 FQGTGA. The ends lost 0 bases at V and 0 bases at J; junction bases unmatched: 1. Combining the CDR3 with reference TRBV7-3 and TRBJ2-2 gives the whole variable domain GAGVSQTPSNKVTEKGKYVELRCDPISGHTALYWYRQSLGQGPEFLIYFQGTGAADDSGLPNDRFFAVRPEGSVSTLKIQRTERGDSAVYLCASSLTGTGANTGELFFGEGSRLTVL.

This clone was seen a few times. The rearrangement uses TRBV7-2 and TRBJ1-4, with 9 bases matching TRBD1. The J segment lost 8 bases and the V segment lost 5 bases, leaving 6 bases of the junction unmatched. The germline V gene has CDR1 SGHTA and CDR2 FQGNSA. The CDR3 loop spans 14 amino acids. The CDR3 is CASSRGQGGEKLFF. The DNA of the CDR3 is TGTGCCAGCAGCCGGGGACAGGGAGGGGAAAAACTGTTTTTT.

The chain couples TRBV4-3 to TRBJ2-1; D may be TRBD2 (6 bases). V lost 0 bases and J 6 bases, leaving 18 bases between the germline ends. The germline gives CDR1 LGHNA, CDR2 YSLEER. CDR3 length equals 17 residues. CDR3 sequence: CASSQDSAGFRSNEQFF. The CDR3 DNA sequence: TGCGCCAGCAGCCAAGATTCGGCGGGGTTCAGGTCCAATGAGCAGTTCTTC.

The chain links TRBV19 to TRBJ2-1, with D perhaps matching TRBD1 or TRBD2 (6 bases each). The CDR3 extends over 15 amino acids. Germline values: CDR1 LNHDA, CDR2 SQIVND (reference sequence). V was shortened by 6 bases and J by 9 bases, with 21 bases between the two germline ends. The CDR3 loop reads CASSFPRGVGLEQFF. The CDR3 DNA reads TGTGCCAGTAGCTTCCCTAGGGGGGTGGGTCTTGAGCAGTTCTTC.

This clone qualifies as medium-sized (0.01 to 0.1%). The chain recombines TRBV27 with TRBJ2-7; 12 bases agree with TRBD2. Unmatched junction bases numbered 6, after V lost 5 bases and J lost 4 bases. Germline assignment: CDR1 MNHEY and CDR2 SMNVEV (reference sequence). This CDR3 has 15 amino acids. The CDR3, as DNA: TGTGCCAGCAGTGTGACTAGCGGGAGTTCGTACGAGCAGTACTTC. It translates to CASSVTSGSSYEQYF.

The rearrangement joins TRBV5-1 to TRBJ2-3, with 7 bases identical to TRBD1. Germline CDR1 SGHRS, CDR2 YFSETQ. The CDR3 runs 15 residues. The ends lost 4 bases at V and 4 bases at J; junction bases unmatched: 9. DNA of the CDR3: TGCGCCAGCAGCACCACCGGGACAGAGGCAGATACGCAGTATTTT. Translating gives CASSTTGTEADTQYF.

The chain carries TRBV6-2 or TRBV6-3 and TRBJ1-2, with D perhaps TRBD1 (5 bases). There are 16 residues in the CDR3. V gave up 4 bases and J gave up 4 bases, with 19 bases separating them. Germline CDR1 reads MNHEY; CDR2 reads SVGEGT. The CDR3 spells CASSSASPGTGYGYTF. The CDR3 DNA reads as TGTGCCAGCAGTTCCGCTTCTCCCGGGACGGGCTATGGCTACACCTTC.

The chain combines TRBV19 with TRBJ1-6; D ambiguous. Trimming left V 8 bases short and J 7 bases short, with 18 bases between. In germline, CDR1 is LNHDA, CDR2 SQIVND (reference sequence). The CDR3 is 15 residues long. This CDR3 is CASPHLDYRNSPLHF. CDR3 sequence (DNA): TGTGCCAGTCCCCACCTAGACTACCGGAATTCACCCCTCCACTTT.

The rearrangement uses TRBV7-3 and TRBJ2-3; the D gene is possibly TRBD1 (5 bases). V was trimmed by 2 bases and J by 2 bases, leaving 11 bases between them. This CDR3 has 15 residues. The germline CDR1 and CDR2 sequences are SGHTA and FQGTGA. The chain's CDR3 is CASSLLGVATDTQYF. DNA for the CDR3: TGTGCCAGCAGCTTATTAGGGGTTGCCACAGATACGCAGTATTTT.

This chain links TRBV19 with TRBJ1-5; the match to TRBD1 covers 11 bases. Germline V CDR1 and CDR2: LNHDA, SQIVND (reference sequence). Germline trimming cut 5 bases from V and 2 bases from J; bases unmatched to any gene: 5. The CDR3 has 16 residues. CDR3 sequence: CASSAPGQGGNQPQHF. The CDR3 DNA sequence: TGTGCCAGTAGTGCACCGGGACAGGGGGGCAATCAGCCCCAGCATTTT. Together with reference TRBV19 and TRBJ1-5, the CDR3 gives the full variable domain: DGGITQSPKYLFRKEGQNVTLSCEQNLNHDAMYWYRQDPGQGLRLIYYSQIVNDFQKGDIAEGYSVSREKKESFPLTVTSAQKNPTAFYLCASSAPGQGGNQPQHFGDGTRLSIL.

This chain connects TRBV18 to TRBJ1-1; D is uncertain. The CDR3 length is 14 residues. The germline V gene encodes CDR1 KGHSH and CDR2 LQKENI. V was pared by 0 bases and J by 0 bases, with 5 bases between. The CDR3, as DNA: TGTGCCAGCTCACCACCGTACTTGAACACTGAAGCTTTCTTT. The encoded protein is CASSPPYLNTEAFF.

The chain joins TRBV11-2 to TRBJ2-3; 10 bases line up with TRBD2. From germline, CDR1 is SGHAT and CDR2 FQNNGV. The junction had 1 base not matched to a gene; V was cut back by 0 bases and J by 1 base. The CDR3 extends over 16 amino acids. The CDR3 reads CASSLDLAGGTDTQYF. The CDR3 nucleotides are TGTGCCAGCAGCTTAGACCTAGCGGGGGGCACAGATACGCAGTATTTT.

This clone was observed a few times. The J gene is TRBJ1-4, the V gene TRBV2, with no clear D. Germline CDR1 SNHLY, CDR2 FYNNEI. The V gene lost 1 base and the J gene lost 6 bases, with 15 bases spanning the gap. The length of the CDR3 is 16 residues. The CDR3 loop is CASSEEVWTGDEKLFF. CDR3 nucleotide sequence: TGTGCCAGCAGTGAAGAGGTTTGGACCGGAGATGAAAAACTGTTTTTT.

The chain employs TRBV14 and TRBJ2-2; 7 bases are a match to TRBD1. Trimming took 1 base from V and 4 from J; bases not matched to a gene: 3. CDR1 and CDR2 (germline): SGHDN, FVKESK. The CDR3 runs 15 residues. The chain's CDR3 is CASSQVQGSTGELFF. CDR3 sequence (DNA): TGTGCCAGCAGCCAAGTACAGGGGTCCACCGGGGAGCTGTTTTTT. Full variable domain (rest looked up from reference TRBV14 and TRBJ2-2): EAGVTQFPSHSVIEKGQTVTLRCDPISGHDNLYWYRRVMGKEIKFLLHFVKESKQDESGMPNNRFLAERTGGTYSTLKVQPAELEDSGVYFCASSQVQGSTGELFFGEGSRLTVL.

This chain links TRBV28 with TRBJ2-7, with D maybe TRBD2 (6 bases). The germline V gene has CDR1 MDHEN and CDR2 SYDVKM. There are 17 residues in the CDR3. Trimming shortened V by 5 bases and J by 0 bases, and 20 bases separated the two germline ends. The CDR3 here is CASSRGGVAIGSYEQYF. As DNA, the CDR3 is TGTGCCAGCAGTCGAGGCGGGGTAGCGATTGGCTCCTACGAGCAGTACTTC.

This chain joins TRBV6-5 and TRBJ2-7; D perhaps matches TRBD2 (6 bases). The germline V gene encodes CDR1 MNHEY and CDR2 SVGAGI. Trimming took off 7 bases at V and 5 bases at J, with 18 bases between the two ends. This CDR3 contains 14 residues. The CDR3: CASIKAGGANEQYF. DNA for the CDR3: TGTGCCAGCATAAAGGCCGGGGGAGCAAACGAGCAGTACTTC.

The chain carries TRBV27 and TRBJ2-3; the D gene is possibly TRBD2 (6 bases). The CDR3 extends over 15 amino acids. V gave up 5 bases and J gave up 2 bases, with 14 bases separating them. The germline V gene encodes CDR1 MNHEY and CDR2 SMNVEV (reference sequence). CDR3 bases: TGTGCCAGCAGTCTGGGGAGGAGGAACACAGATACGCAGTATTTT. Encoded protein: CASSLGRRNTDTQYF.

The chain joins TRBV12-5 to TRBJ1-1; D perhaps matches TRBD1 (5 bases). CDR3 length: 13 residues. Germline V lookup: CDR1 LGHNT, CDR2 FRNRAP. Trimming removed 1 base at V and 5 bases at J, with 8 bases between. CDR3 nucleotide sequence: TGTGCTAGTGGTTTGGCGCGGGGGACTGAAGCTTTCTTT. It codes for CASGLARGTEAFF.

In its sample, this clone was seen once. This CDR3 reads CASDRRAFF. The CDR3 nucleotides read TGTGCCAGCGATAGGAGAGCTTTCTTT. The genes are TRBV19 and TRBJ1-1; D remains unclear. This CDR3 is 9 amino acids long. CDR1 and CDR2 from the germline V gene are LNHDA and SQIVND (reference sequence). V lost 9 bases, J lost 10 bases, and 9 bases lay in between.

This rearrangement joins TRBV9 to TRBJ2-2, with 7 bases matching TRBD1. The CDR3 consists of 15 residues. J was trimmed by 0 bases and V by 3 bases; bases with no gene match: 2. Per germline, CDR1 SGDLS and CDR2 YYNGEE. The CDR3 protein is CASSAGTANTGELFF. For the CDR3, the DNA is TGTGCCAGCAGCGCTGGGACAGCGAACACCGGGGAGCTGTTTTTT. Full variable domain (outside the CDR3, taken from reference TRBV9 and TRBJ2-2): DSGVTQTPKHLITATGQRVTLRCSPRSGDLSVYWYQQSLDQGLQFLIQYYNGEERAKGNILERFSAQQFPDLHSELNLSSLELGDSALYFCASSAGTANTGELFFGEGSRLTVL.

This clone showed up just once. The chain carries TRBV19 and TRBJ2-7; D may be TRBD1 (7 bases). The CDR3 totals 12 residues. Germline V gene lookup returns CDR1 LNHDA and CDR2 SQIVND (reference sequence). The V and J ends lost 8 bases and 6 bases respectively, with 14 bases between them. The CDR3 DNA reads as TGTGCCAGTCGGCAGGGGGGTTCCGAGCAGTACTTC. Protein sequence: CASRQGGSEQYF. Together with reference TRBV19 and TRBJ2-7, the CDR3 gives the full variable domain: DGGITQSPKYLFRKEGQNVTLSCEQNLNHDAMYWYRQDPGQGLRLIYYSQIVNDFQKGDIAEGYSVSREKKESFPLTVTSAQKNPTAFYLCASRQGGSEQYFGPGTRLTVT.